The TCR beta chain described here comes from a study of T cell changes during pregnancy in multiple sclerosis. J was trimmed by 2 bases and V by 1 base; bases with no gene match: 4. Per germline, CDR1 SGHDT and CDR2 YYEEEE. This CDR3 is built from 15 residues. Sequenced by immunoSEQ multiplex PCR; TCRdb stores in-frame clones only, minus some. The data contain under 45,000 clones, about nine tenths of them seen just once; the ten biggest clones take up roughly 0.67%. The genes are TRBV5-6 and TRBJ2-5; TRBD1 matches 8 bases. Source: CD4+ T cells from peripheral blood mononuclear cells, taken in the first trimester of pregnancy. This clonotype originated in a female donor with multiple sclerosis, enrolled in a pregnancy study. CDR3 nucleotide sequence: TGTGCCAGCAGCTTGAGAACAGGGGGTCAAGAGACCCAGTACTTC. As protein: CASSLRTGGQETQYF.